The T cell receptor (beta chain) described here comes from a study of tumor and adjacent non-tumor tissue in lung cancer. In the study overall: Each sample yielded millions of productive TCRbeta reads on average.

RNA was extracted from bulk tissue without any cell sorting. Newly diagnosed lung cancer patients had thoracic surgery in China, August–late 2014, without prior chemotherapy. Deletions cut 11 bases from V and 8 bases from J, with 24 bases between. The germline V gene encodes CDR1 MDHEN and CDR2 SYDVKM. This CDR3 has 14 residues. Remarks on this clonotype: The antigen remains unidentified. A much larger clone differs by one base, so this may be a read error.

Study findings and constraints: TCR diversity was significantly greater in tumor than normal lung tissue.

Three rounds of nested PCR, following a modified ARM-PCR protocol, produced the TCRbeta library. MiXCR, applied by TCRdb to the multiplex PCR reads, yields one record per CDR3 protein. The sample consists of some 77,000 distinct CDR3 sequences, less than 75% of them appearing once. This clonotype originated in a woman between 70 and 85 years old with non-small cell lung cancer. The J gene is TRBJ1-1, the V gene TRBV28; no clear D. The sample comprised lung tumor tissue. The CDR3 sequence: CAGILSEGRAEAFF. The CDR3 DNA is TGTGCCGGCATTTTATCGGAGGGCCGGGCCGAAGCTTTCTTT.